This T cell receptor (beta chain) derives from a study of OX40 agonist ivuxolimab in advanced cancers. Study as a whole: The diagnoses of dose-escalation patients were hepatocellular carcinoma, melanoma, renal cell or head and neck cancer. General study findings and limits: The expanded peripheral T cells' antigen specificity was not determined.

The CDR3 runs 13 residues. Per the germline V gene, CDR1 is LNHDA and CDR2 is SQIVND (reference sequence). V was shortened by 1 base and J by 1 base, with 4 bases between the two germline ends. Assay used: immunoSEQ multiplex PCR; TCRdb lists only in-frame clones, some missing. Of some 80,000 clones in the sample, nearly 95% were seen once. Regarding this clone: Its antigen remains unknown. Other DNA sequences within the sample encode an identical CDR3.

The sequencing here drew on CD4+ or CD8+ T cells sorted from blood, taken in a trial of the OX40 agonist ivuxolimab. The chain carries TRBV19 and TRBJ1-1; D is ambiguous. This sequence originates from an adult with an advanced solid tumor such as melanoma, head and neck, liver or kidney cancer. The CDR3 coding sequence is TGTGCCAGTAGTATAGGGGGGAACACTGAAGCTTTCTTT. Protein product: CASSIGGNTEAFF. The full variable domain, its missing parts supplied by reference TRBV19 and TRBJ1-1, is DGGITQSPKYLFRKEGQNVTLSCEQNLNHDAMYWYRQDPGQGLRLIYYSQIVNDFQKGDIAEGYSVSREKKESFPLTVTSAQKNPTAFYLCASSIGGNTEAFFGQGTRLTVV.